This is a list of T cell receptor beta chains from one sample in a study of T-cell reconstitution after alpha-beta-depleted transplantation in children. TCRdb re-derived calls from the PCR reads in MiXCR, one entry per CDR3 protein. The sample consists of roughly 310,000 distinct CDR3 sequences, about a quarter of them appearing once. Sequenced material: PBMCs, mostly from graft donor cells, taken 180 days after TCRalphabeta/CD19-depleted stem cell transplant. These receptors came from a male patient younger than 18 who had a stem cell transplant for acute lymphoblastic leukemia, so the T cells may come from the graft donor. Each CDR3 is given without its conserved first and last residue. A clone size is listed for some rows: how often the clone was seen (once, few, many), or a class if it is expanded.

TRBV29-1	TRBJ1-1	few	SVAGRGGSTEAF
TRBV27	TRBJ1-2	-	ASSLLGQGGYT
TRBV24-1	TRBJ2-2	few	ATSDPRASGRTGELF
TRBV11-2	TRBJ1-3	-	ASSLDFKGTSGNTIY
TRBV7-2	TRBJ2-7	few	ASSLVSGLAGSYEQY
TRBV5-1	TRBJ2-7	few	ASSSGTLGGYEQY
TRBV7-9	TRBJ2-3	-	ASSFSLARQGATTDTQY
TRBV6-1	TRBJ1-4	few	ASRTTGGFEKLF
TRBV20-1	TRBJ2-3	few	SALAGGPDTQY
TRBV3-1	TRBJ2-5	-	ATSRRGGTQETQY
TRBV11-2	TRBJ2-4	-	ASSSRTRAKNIQY
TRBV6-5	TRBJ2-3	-	ASSYSGGGTDTQY
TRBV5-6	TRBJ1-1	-	ASSLGWNLVNTEAF
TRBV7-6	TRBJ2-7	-	ASSDGQDSYEQY
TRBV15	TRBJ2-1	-	ATSRDSSHYNEQF
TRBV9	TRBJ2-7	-	ASSVGPGASYEQY
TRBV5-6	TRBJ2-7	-	ASSLGQRQY
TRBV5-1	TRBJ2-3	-	ASSGRPPTDTQY
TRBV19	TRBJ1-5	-	ASSLQGARDNQPQH
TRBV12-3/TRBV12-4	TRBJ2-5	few	ASTWTGQETQY
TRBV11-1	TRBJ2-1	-	ASRSHQGQGASYNEQF
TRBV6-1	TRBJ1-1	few	ASSPNLNTEAF
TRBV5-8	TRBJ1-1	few	ASSLLFDDRGEAF
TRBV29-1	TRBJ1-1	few	SVDSGNTEAF
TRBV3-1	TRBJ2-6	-	ASSPQGWNPWLT
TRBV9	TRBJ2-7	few	ASSVRWGTGEENEQY
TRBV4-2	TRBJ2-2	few	ASSQGTGANTGELF
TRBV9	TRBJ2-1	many	ASSVFLAGGQQF
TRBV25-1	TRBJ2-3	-	ASSEKTLLFTDTQY
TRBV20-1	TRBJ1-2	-	SPATGYGYT
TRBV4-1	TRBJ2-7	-	ASRLAEALWEGSYEQY
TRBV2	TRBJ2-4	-	ASKTSTKNIQY
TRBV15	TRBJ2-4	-	ATSRDRKDIQY
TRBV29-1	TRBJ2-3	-	SVQGGEVTDTQY
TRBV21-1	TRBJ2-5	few	ASSKTGEKGGTQY
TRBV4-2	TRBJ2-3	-	ASRLTEASTDTQY
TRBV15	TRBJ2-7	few	ATSRARTSRGYEY
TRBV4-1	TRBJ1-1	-	ASSQGPWGVMNTEAF
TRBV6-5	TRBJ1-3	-	ASSYSMGASGNTIY
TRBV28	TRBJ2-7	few	ASKGTEAYEQY
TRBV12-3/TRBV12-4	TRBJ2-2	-	ASSGEAGELF
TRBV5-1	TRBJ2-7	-	ASRATGHYEQY
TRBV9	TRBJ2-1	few	ASSVLPTEYNEQF
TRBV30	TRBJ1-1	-	AWSWVVGGRTEAF
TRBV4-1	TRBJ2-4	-	ASSQGRLGAGAKNIQY
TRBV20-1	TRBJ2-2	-	SVLLVHTGEPF
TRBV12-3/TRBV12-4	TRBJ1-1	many	ASRRPWGLSQAF
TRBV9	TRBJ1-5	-	ASSVVSNQPQH
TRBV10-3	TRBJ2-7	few	AISETGQGSYEQY
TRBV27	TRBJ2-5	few	ASSPRYWGETQY
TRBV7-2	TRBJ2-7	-	ASSLVGTSVHEQY
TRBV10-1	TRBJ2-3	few	ASSNVGQGRDTQY
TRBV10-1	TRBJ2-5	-	ASSGARGGGETQY
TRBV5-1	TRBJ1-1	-	ASSSRAFNTEAF
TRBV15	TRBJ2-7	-	ATSRTFSYEQY
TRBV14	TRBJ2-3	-	ASSQVDTDTQY
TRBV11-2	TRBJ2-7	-	ASSRRGPGTASYEQY
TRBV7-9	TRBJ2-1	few	AIRDNEQF